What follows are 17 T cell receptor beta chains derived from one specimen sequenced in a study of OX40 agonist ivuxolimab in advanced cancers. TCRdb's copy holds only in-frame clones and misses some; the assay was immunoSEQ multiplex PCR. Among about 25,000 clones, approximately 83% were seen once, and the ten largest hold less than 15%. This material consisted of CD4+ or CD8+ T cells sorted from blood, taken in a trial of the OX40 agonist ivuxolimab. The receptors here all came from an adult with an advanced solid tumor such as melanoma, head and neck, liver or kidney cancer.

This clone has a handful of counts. CDR3 in DNA: TGCGCCAGCAGCCCCGAAGTGAACACTGAAGCTTTCTTT. Translation gives CASSPEVNTEAFF. The chain uses TRBV5-1 and TRBJ1-1; no definite D call. V shed 4 bases and J shed 0 bases, with 7 bases lying between them. Germline CDR1 and CDR2: SGHRS and YFSETQ. CDR3 length: 13 residues.

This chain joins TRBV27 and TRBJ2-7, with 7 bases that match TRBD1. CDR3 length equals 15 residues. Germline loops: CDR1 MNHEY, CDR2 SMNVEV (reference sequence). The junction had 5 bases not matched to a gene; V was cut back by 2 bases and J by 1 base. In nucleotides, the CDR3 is TGTGCCAGCAGTTTACGTCAGGACAGGTCCTACGAGCAGTACTTC. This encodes CASSLRQDRSYEQYF.

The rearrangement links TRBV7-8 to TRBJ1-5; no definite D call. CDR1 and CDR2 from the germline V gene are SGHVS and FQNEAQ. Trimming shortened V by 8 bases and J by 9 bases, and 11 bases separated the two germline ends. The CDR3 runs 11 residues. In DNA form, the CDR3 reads TGTGCCAGCGGCCCGACTTGGCCCCAGCATTTT. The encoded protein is CASGPTWPQHF.

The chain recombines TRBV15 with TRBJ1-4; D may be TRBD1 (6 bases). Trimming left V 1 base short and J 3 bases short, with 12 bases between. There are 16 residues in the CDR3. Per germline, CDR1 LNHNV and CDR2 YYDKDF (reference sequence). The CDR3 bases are TGTGCCACCAGCAGAGGGTGGGGGGCGGCTAATGAAAAACTGTTTTTT. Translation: CATSRGWGAANEKLFF.

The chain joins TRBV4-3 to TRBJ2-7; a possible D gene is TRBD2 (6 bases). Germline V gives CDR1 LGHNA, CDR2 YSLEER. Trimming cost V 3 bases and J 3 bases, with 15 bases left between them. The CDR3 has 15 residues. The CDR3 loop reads CASSHSEGWVYEQYF. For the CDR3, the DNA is TGCGCCAGCAGCCACTCGGAGGGGTGGGTCTACGAGCAGTACTTC.

CDR3 sequence (DNA): TGTGCCAGCACCATGTGGGGGGACGAGCAGTACTTC. Translating it yields CASTMWGDEQYF. The V gene is TRBV2, the J gene TRBJ2-7; D is perhaps TRBD2 (6 bases). The CDR3 contains 12 residues. V was pared by 7 bases and J by 5 bases, with 12 bases between. CDR1 is SNHLY, CDR2 FYNNEI, per germline.

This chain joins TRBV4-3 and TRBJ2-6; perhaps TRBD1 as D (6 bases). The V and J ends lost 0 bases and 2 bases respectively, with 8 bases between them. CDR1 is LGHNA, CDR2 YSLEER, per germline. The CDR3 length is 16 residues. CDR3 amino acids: CASSQDSGAGANVLTF. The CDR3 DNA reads TGCGCCAGCAGCCAAGATTCAGGGGCTGGGGCCAACGTCCTGACTTTC.

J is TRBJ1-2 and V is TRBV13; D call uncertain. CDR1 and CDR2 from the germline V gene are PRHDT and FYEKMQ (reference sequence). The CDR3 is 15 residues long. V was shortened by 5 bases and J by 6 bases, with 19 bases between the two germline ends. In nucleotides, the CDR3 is TGTGCCAGCAGCCTTCCCCCCAGGTTCGGACATGGCTACACCTTC. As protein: CASSLPPRFGHGYTF.

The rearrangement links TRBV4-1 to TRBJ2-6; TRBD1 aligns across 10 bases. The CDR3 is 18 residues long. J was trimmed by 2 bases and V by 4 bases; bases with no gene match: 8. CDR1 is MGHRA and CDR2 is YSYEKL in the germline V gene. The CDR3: CASSPRDRGGTGANVLTF. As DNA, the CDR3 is TGCGCCAGCAGCCCCCGGGACAGGGGTGGTACTGGGGCCAACGTCCTGACTTTC.

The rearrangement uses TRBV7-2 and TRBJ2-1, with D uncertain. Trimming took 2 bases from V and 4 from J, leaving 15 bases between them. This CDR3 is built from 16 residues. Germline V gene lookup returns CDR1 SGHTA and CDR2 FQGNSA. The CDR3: CASSLLGETSYNEQFF. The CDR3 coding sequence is TGTGCCAGCAGCTTACTGGGTGAGACCTCTTACAATGAGCAGTTCTTC. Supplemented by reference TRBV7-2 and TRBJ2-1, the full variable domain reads GAGVSQSPSNKVTEKGKDVELRCDPISGHTALYWYRQSLGQGLEFLIYFQGNSAPDKSGLPSDRFSAERTGGSVSTLTIQRTQQEDSAVYLCASSLLGETSYNEQFFGPGTRLTVL.

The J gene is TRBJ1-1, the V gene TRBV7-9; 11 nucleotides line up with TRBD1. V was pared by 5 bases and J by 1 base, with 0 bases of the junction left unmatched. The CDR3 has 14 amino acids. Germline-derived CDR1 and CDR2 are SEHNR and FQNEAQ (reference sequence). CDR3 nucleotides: TGTGCCAGCAGCGGACAGGGGGCGAACACTGAAGCTTTCTTT. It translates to CASSGQGANTEAFF.

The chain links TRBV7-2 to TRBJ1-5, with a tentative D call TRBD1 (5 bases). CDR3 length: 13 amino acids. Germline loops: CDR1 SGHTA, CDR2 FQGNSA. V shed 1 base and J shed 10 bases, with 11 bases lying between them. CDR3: CASSLGDSSPQHF. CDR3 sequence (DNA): TGTGCCAGCAGCTTAGGCGACAGTTCTCCCCAGCATTTT.

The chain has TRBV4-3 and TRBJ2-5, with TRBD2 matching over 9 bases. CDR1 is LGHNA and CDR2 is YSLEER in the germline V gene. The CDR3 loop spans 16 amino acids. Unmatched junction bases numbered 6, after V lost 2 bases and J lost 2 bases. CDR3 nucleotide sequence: TGCGCCAGCAGCCAAAGGAAGCGGGGGGCGCAAGAGACCCAGTACTTC. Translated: CASSQRKRGAQETQYF.

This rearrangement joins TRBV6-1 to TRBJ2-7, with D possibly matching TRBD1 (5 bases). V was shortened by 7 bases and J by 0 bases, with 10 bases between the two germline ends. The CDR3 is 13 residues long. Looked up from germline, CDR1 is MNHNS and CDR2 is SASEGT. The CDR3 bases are TGTGCCAGCATACGCCAGGGCTCCTACGAGCAGTACTTC. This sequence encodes CASIRQGSYEQYF.

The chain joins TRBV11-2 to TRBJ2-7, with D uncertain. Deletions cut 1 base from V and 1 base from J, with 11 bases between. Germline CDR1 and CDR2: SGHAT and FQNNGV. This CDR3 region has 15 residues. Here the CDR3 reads CASSLGSDRSYEQYF. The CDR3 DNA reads TGTGCCAGCAGCTTAGGGTCGGACCGGTCCTACGAGCAGTACTTC.

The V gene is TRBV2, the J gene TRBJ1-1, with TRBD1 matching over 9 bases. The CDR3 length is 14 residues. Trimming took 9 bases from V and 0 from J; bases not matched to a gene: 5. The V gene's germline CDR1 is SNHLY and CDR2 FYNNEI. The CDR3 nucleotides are TGTGCCAGGGGACAGGGCCGGTTGAACACTGAAGCTTTCTTT. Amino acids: CARGQGRLNTEAFF.

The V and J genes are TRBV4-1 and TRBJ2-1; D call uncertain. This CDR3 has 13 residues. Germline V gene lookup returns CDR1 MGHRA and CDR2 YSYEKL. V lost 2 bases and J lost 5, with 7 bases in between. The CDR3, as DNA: TGCGCCAGCAGCCAAAGAACTAACAATGAGCAGTTCTTC. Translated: CASSQRTNNEQFF.